Below, 30 T cell receptor beta chains from the same sample are listed, as sequenced in a study of T cells after yellow fever vaccination. TCRdb re-analysed the 5' RACE reads in MiXCR, keeping a single row per CDR3 protein. Here the sample spans a few hundred thousand distinct CDR3 sequences, less than 20% being singletons. The sequences come from PBMCs, collected less than 6 days after the first yellow fever vaccination. The receptors originated from a man younger than 30 who received the YFV17D yellow fever vaccine.

The chain links TRBV7-9 to TRBJ2-1; no definite D call. The V and J ends lost 2 bases and 4 bases respectively, with 9 bases between them. This CDR3 is 14 amino acids long. Germline assignment: CDR1 SEHNR and CDR2 FQNEAQ (reference sequence). The CDR3 sequence is CASSLQSGYNEQFF. CDR3 nucleotides: TGTGCCAGCAGCTTACAAAGTGGGTACAATGAGCAGTTCTTC.

This clonotype was seen a handful of times. The gene calls are TRBV12-3 or TRBV12-4 and TRBJ1-2; D call uncertain. V was shortened by 5 bases and J by 4 bases, with 8 bases between the two germline ends. The length of the CDR3 is 12 residues. CDR3 sequence reads: CASSPRPYGYTF. CDR3 nucleotides: TGTGCCAGCAGTCCTCGCCCCTATGGCTACACCTTC.

A few counts support this clonotype. The V gene is TRBV7-2, the J gene TRBJ1-1; the D is unclear. CDR3 size: 15 residues. Germline V gives CDR1 SGHTA, CDR2 FQGNSA. The V end was cut by 5 bases, the J end by 0 bases, with 13 bases between. CDR3 protein: CASSRFENLNTEAFF. In DNA form, the CDR3 reads TGTGCCAGCAGCCGATTCGAAAATCTGAACACTGAAGCTTTCTTT.

This clonotype was seen only a few times. The rearrangement links TRBV2 to TRBJ2-5, with 10 positions matching TRBD2. Germline values: CDR1 SNHLY, CDR2 FYNNEI. CDR3 size: 17 residues. Trimming took 0 bases from V and 2 from J; bases not matched to a gene: 6. CDR3 in DNA: TGTGCCAGCAGTGAAGCGGGGTTAGCGGGGGGTCAAGAGACCCAGTACTTC. Protein sequence: CASSEAGLAGGQETQYF.

This clonotype was recorded only once. This chain uses TRBV10-3 with TRBJ2-1, with 7 nucleotides matching TRBD1. This CDR3 comprises 18 residues. Per germline, CDR1 ENHRY and CDR2 SYGVKD. The junction had 12 bases not matched to a gene; V was cut back by 4 bases and J by 0 bases. CDR3 DNA: TGTGCCATCAGTGCGGCCGCCGGGACAGCGAGCTCCTACAATGAGCAGTTCTTC. It specifies CAISAAAGTASSYNEQFF.

V is TRBV7-2 and J is TRBJ2-3, with D unresolved. The germline V gene has CDR1 SGHTA and CDR2 FQGNSA. The V and J ends lost 2 bases and 2 bases respectively, with 8 bases between them. This CDR3 is built from 14 residues. Here the CDR3 reads CASSLKQLTDTQYF. The CDR3 region has the DNA TGTGCCAGCAGCTTAAAACAGCTCACAGATACGCAGTATTTT.

This chain connects TRBV6-1 to TRBJ2-1; 8 nucleotides line up with TRBD1. The germline V gene has CDR1 MNHNS and CDR2 SASEGT. The CDR3 runs 13 residues. V gave up 8 bases and J gave up 16 bases; unmatched junction bases: 16. The CDR3 region is CASRSSGGTGLFF. The CDR3 DNA reads as TGTGCCAGCCGCTCCTCTGGGGGGACAGGTCTATTCTTC.

Only a few counts were recorded for this clonotype. This rearrangement joins TRBV29-1 to TRBJ2-5; a weak D match, TRBD2 (6 bases). The CDR3 runs to 11 residues. V dropped 6 bases and J dropped 5 bases, with 10 bases sitting between them. Germline values: CDR1 SQVTM, CDR2 ANQGSEA. CDR3 DNA sequence: TGCAGCGTGGGACTGGTCGAGACCCAGTACTTC. This codes for CSVGLVETQYF.

This clonotype was found a few times. The rearrangement joins TRBV7-9 to TRBJ2-7, with 10 nucleotides matching TRBD1. Trimming cost V 2 bases and J 2 bases; bases outside gene matches: 3. Germline loops: CDR1 SEHNR, CDR2 FQNEAQ (reference sequence). CDR3 length equals 15 residues. DNA for the CDR3: TGTGCCAGCAGCTTATGGGGGACAGGGGCCTACGAGCAGTACGTC. Translation gives CASSLWGTGAYEQYV.

This chain connects TRBV20-1 to TRBJ2-7, with 9 bases identical to TRBD1. V lost 3 bases and J lost 1; bases outside the gene matches: 7. Germline loops: CDR1 DFQATT, CDR2 SNEGSKA (reference sequence). The CDR3 spans 15 residues. The CDR3 bases are TGCAGTGCTAGCAGCCCCGGGACAGGGTCCTACGAGCAGTACGTC. Translation gives CSASSPGTGSYEQYV.

This clonotype was recorded a few times. The gene calls are TRBV27 and TRBJ1-3; D is possibly TRBD1 (6 bases). This CDR3 contains 16 residues. Between the trimmed V and J ends, which lost 5 bases and 2 bases, there was a span of 16 bases. Per the germline V gene, CDR1 is MNHEY and CDR2 is SMNVEV (reference sequence). The CDR3 DNA follows: TGTGCCAGCAGTCCCCTGGGGGGGCTGGCTGGAAACACCATATATTTT. It yields the protein CASSPLGGLAGNTIYF.

The V and J genes are TRBV20-1 and TRBJ2-1; the D gene is possibly TRBD2 (6 bases). Germline V lookup: CDR1 DFQATT, CDR2 SNEGSKA (reference sequence). This CDR3 contains 15 residues. Trimming shortened V by 2 bases and J by 4 bases, and 15 bases separated the two germline ends. The CDR3 DNA is TGCAGTGCTAGACTCGCGGGACTTATTTACAATGAGCAGTTCTTC. Its protein is CSARLAGLIYNEQFF.

This clonotype has at least ten counts. The chain carries TRBV6-1 and TRBJ1-1; the D is unclear. CDR1 is MNHNS and CDR2 is SASEGT in the germline V gene. This CDR3 spans 13 amino acids. V was trimmed by 6 bases and J by 4 bases, leaving 12 bases between them. This CDR3 is CASSSLRGTEAFF. The CDR3 nucleotides read TGTGCCAGCAGCAGTCTCCGGGGCACTGAAGCTTTCTTT.

Worth noting for this clonotype: This sequence may be a read error, since a much larger clone differs from it by one base. V is TRBV5-1 and J is TRBJ2-5; 8 bases align to TRBD2. The V gene's germline CDR1 is SGHRS and CDR2 YFSETQ. Germline trimming cut 0 bases from V and 5 bases from J; bases unmatched to any gene: 6. This CDR3 has 15 residues. CDR3 sequence reads: CASSLGASGPETQYF. The CDR3, as DNA: TGCGCCAGCAGCTTGGGTGCTAGCGGGCCTGAGACCCAGTACTTC.

The rearrangement joins TRBV19 to TRBJ1-5; D may be TRBD1 (5 bases). V lost 6 bases, J lost 4 bases, and 10 bases lay in between. Germline V gene lookup returns CDR1 LNHDA and CDR2 SQIVND (reference sequence). This CDR3 is 13 amino acids long. The CDR3 DNA is TGTGCCAGTAGAAGGGGAAGGAATCAGCCCCAGCATTTT. Translation: CASRRGRNQPQHF.

This clonotype appeared a few times. The chain carries TRBV12-3 or TRBV12-4 and TRBJ2-3; D ambiguous. The germline V and J ends were trimmed by 6 bases and 6 bases, with 16 bases remaining between them. The length of the CDR3 is 14 residues. DNA of the CDR3: TGTGCCAGCAGCTATGGGCAAGCAGGCGATACGCAGTATTTT. Its translation is CASSYGQAGDTQYF.

This clonotype was counted a few times. J is TRBJ2-1 and V is TRBV7-3, with 9 bases aligning to TRBD2. The CDR3 has 20 residues. V shed 4 bases, J shed 5 bases, and the junction held 21 bases outside the gene matches. CDR1 and CDR2 (germline): SGHTA, FQGTGA. CDR3 amino acids: CASSYSGRGGHVHPDNEQFF. In DNA, the CDR3 is TGTGCCAGCAGCTACTCGGGGCGGGGGGGCCACGTACATCCGGACAATGAGCAGTTCTTC.

The chain recombines TRBV18 with TRBJ2-1; 7 bases map to TRBD1. V gave up 3 bases and J gave up 6 bases; unmatched junction bases: 5. This CDR3 region has 14 residues. Looked up from germline, CDR1 is KGHSH and CDR2 is LQKENI. CDR3 nucleotides: TGTGCCAGCTCACCCTCCAGGGGGAGCAATGAGCAGTTCTTC. It translates to CASSPSRGSNEQFF.

This clonotype was observed once. This chain uses TRBV7-2 with TRBJ2-3; TRBD2 agrees at 9 bases. CDR1 is SGHTA and CDR2 is FQGNSA in the germline V gene. There are 16 residues in the CDR3. Trimming took 6 bases from V and 0 from J; bases not matched to a gene: 7. The CDR3 sequence is CASRVKRGVSTDTQYF. The CDR3 DNA sequence: TGTGCCAGCAGGGTGAAGCGGGGGGTAAGCACAGATACGCAGTATTTT.

This clonotype showed up just a few times. This chain uses TRBV5-1 with TRBJ1-2; D remains unclear. Germline V CDR1 and CDR2: SGHRS, YFSETQ. Trimming pared 0 bases from V and 6 bases from J, leaving 9 bases between. The CDR3 totals 13 residues. The CDR3 DNA follows: TGCGCCAGCAGCTTGGTAATTCCGGATGGCTACACCTTC. This gives the protein CASSLVIPDGYTF.

The chain combines TRBV5-6 with TRBJ2-2; D is unclear. The CDR3 has 12 residues. V dropped 4 bases and J dropped 6 bases, with 7 bases sitting between them. Germline CDR1 and CDR2: SGHDT and YYEEEE. The CDR3 loop is CASSPEAGELFF. The CDR3 coding sequence is TGTGCCAGCAGCCCCGAAGCCGGGGAGCTGTTTTTT.

This sequence joins TRBV6-1 and TRBJ1-5, with 11 bases lining up with TRBD1. Germline V gene data show CDR1 as MNHNS and CDR2 as SASEGT. Trimming cost V 6 bases and J 5 bases; bases outside gene matches: 3. This CDR3 is 14 amino acids long. CDR3 loop: CASRRDRGDQPQHF. DNA for the CDR3: TGTGCCAGCAGACGGGACAGGGGGGATCAGCCCCAGCATTTT.

The chain has TRBV28 and TRBJ1-3; TRBD1 is a possible D gene (5 bases). V lost 5 bases and J 12 bases, leaving 17 bases between the germline ends. CDR1 MDHEN and CDR2 SYDVKM come from the germline V gene. The CDR3 totals 13 residues. CDR3 in amino acids: CASSPPPYGGIYF. The CDR3 DNA sequence: TGTGCCAGCAGTCCCCCCCCGTATGGGGGCATATATTTT.

V gene TRBV7-9 combines with J gene TRBJ2-3; D gene unclear. With 3 bases removed from V and 2 bases from J, the gap between germline ends came to 9 bases. Germline assignment: CDR1 SEHNR and CDR2 FQNEAQ (reference sequence). The CDR3 consists of 14 residues. CDR3 sequence reads: CASSFNLFTDTQYF. The CDR3 nucleotides are TGTGCCAGCAGCTTCAATCTTTTCACAGATACGCAGTATTTT.

This sequence joins TRBV29-1 and TRBJ2-1, with unresolved D. The germline V gene has CDR1 SQVTM and CDR2 ANQGSEA. The CDR3 is 12 amino acids. V gave up 4 bases and J gave up 7 bases, with 11 bases separating them. The CDR3 reads CSVGDDINEQFF. CDR3 nucleotide sequence: TGCAGCGTTGGGGATGACATTAATGAGCAGTTCTTC.

This clonotype came up a few times. This chain uses TRBV7-9 with TRBJ2-3, with 7 bases matching TRBD2. The V gene end was trimmed by 7 bases and the J gene end by 5 bases; junction bases not matched to a gene: 15. Germline CDR1 and CDR2: SEHNR and FQNEAQ (reference sequence). The CDR3 is 16 residues long. CDR3 amino acids: CASTVRAGRSLDTQYF. CDR3 DNA sequence: TGTGCCAGCACCGTGAGAGCGGGGAGGTCTTTAGATACGCAGTATTTT.

V gene TRBV2 combines with J gene TRBJ2-7; D gene unclear. This CDR3 has 12 amino acids. V was trimmed by 2 bases and J by 3 bases, leaving 5 bases between them. The germline V gene has CDR1 SNHLY and CDR2 FYNNEI. The CDR3 reads CASSETDYEQYV. CDR3 bases: TGTGCCAGCAGTGAAACAGACTACGAGCAGTACGTC.

V gene TRBV5-4 combines with J gene TRBJ2-1, with 11 positions matching TRBD1. The CDR3 sequence is 13 residues long. Germline CDR1 is SGHNT and CDR2 is YYREEE (reference sequence). V shed 7 bases and J 6 bases; nucleotides not matched to a gene: 3. CDR3 in DNA: TGTGCCAGCGTCGGGACAGGGGGCAATGAGCAGTTCTTC. Translated: CASVGTGGNEQFF.

The gene calls are TRBV4-2 and TRBJ1-4; 11 positions agree with TRBD1. The germline gives CDR1 LGHNA, CDR2 YNFKEQ. J gave up 8 bases and V 8 bases, and 7 bases lay outside the gene matches. The length of the CDR3 is 14 residues. For the CDR3, the DNA is TGTGCCAGCGCCGGGACAGGGGGAAACGAAAAACTGTTTTTT. This sequence encodes CASAGTGGNEKLFF.

The table lists this clonotype with a few counts. Here the CDR3 DNA reads TGTGCCAGCAGTCCCAGACAGGGCCTCACTGAAGCTTTCTTT. This sequence encodes CASSPRQGLTEAFF. The chain combines TRBV12-3 or TRBV12-4 with TRBJ1-1; 7 bases line up with TRBD1. J was trimmed by 4 bases and V by 5 bases; bases with no gene match: 7. This CDR3 spans 14 amino acids.